The entry that follows covers one T cell receptor beta chain sequence. The antigen is undetermined. The sample originates from a study of shared clonotypes between healthy human individuals. Regarding the study as a whole: A limitation of the genetic and exposure-history diversity represented arose from few donors. Shared clonotypes: about 5.3% naive CD4, roughly 3.5% naive CD8, roughly 2.2% memory CD4, approximately 0.37% memory CD8.

The naive CD8 subset, CD45RO-negative cells positively selected for CCR7, excluded terminally differentiated effector memory CD45RA+ cells. There were only Caucasian adults among the donors, and all lived in Nashville, Tennessee. Some clones are missing from TCRdb's copy, which holds only in-frame ones; the method was immunoSEQ multiplex PCR. The data contain about 2.1 million clones, about 93% of them singletons. Sequencing was performed on naive CD8+ T cells from PBMCs. The clonotype originates from a young man in good health. Some clones in this sample may be carry-over from other donors' samples.

CDR3 DNA: TGTGCCAGTAGTACGACGGGGACGAACACCGGGGAGCTGTTTTTT. It translates to CASSTTGTNTGELFF. The rearrangement links TRBV19 to TRBJ2-2, with D possibly TRBD2 on 5 matching bases. The germline V gene encodes CDR1 LNHDA and CDR2 SQIVND (reference sequence). The V end lost 4 bases, the J end lost 0 bases, and 9 bases lay between the germline ends. This CDR3 region has 15 residues.